A selection of T cell receptor beta chains follows, all from one sample in a study of T-cell reconstitution after alpha-beta-depleted transplantation in children. TCRdb re-analysed the PCR reads in MiXCR, keeping a single row per CDR3 protein. The repertoire has approximately 650,000 distinct CDR3 sequences, around 13% of them found once; the top ten carry roughly 0.77%. The material was PBMCs, obtained before TCRalphabeta/CD19-depleted stem cell transplant. Every receptor here comes from a girl between 2 and 10 years old with congenital amegakaryocytic thrombocytopenia, due to receive a stem cell transplant. Both conserved end residues are part of each CDR3. The order of the fields is CDR3 length, clone size, V gene, J gene, D gene, CDR3 protein, CDR3 DNA. D genes are given only for firm matches. Expanded clones are given a class, and other clones once, few, many or no size at all.

CDR3 length: 14; clone size: .; V gene: TRBV12-3/TRBV12-4; J gene: TRBJ1-2; D gene: .; CDR3 protein: CASSLGGPSYGYTF; CDR3 DNA: TGTGCCAGCAGTTTAGGGGGGCCTAGCTATGGCTACACCTTC
CDR3 length: 16; clone size: .; V gene: TRBV28; J gene: TRBJ1-4; D gene: TRBD1; CDR3 protein: CASSFEVTGANEKLFF; CDR3 DNA: TGTGCCAGCAGTTTTGAGGTGACAGGGGCTAATGAAAAACTGTTTTTT
CDR3 length: 16; clone size: many; V gene: TRBV20-1; J gene: TRBJ2-7; D gene: TRBD1; CDR3 protein: CSARDVGSGGRFEQYF; CDR3 DNA: TGCAGTGCTAGAGATGTAGGGTCAGGGGGCAGGTTCGAGCAGTACTTC
CDR3 length: 14; clone size: .; V gene: TRBV12-3/TRBV12-4; J gene: TRBJ2-4; D gene: TRBD1; CDR3 protein: CASSFSGTGNIQYF; CDR3 DNA: TGTGCCAGCAGTTTCTCCGGGACAGGAAACATTCAGTACTTC
CDR3 length: 10; clone size: many; V gene: TRBV20-1; J gene: TRBJ2-3; D gene: .; CDR3 protein: CSAPIDTQYF; CDR3 DNA: TGCAGTGCCCCCATAGATACGCAGTATTTT
CDR3 length: 13; clone size: .; V gene: TRBV12-3/TRBV12-4; J gene: TRBJ1-5; D gene: .; CDR3 protein: CASRIGGDQPQHF; CDR3 DNA: TGTGCCAGCAGGATAGGGGGGGATCAGCCCCAGCATTTT
CDR3 length: 14; clone size: many; V gene: TRBV12-3/TRBV12-4; J gene: TRBJ2-3; D gene: .; CDR3 protein: CASGRGQHTDTQYF; CDR3 DNA: TGTGCCAGTGGAAGGGGACAACACACAGATACGCAGTATTTT
CDR3 length: 15; clone size: .; V gene: TRBV18; J gene: TRBJ2-3; D gene: TRBD1; CDR3 protein: CASSTQGVGTDTQYF; CDR3 DNA: TGTGCCAGCTCGACACAGGGGGTCGGCACAGATACGCAGTATTTT
CDR3 length: 15; clone size: many; V gene: TRBV12-3/TRBV12-4; J gene: TRBJ2-3; D gene: TRBD2; CDR3 protein: CASRDTSGSTDTQYF; CDR3 DNA: TGTGCCAGCAGGGACACTAGCGGTAGCACAGATACGCAGTATTTT
CDR3 length: 11; clone size: .; V gene: TRBV27; J gene: TRBJ2-1; D gene: .; CDR3 protein: CASSWGREQFF; CDR3 DNA: TGTGCCAGCAGTTGGGGACGCGAGCAGTTCTTC
CDR3 length: 13; clone size: .; V gene: TRBV5-5; J gene: TRBJ1-2; D gene: .; CDR3 protein: CASSPGIIYGYTF; CDR3 DNA: TGTGCCAGCAGCCCGGGGATTATCTATGGCTACACCTTC
CDR3 length: 12; clone size: many; V gene: TRBV6-5; J gene: TRBJ1-6; D gene: .; CDR3 protein: CASSSYGATLHF; CDR3 DNA: TGTGCCAGCAGTTCCTACGGTGCAACCCTCCACTTT
CDR3 length: 14; clone size: few; V gene: TRBV5-6; J gene: TRBJ2-5; D gene: .; CDR3 protein: CASSPDWYKETQYF; CDR3 DNA: TGTGCCAGCAGCCCCGACTGGTATAAAGAGACCCAGTACTTC
CDR3 length: 13; clone size: many; V gene: TRBV12-3/TRBV12-4; J gene: TRBJ2-2; D gene: .; CDR3 protein: CASSLGFPGELFF; CDR3 DNA: TGTGCCAGCAGTCTAGGTTTCCCCGGGGAGCTGTTTTTT
CDR3 length: 13; clone size: few; V gene: TRBV30; J gene: TRBJ2-7; D gene: TRBD2; CDR3 protein: CAWSLGRVDEQYF; CDR3 DNA: TGTGCCTGGAGCCTGGGGAGGGTCGACGAGCAGTACTTC
CDR3 length: 15; clone size: .; V gene: TRBV11-2; J gene: TRBJ2-1; D gene: TRBD2; CDR3 protein: CASSFSGRAHNEQFF; CDR3 DNA: TGTGCCAGCAGCTTCAGCGGGAGGGCCCACAATGAGCAGTTCTTC
CDR3 length: 14; clone size: few; V gene: TRBV30; J gene: TRBJ1-4; D gene: TRBD1; CDR3 protein: CAWSAGTDNEKLFF; CDR3 DNA: TGTGCCTGGAGTGCCGGGACAGATAATGAAAAACTGTTTTTT
CDR3 length: 18; clone size: few; V gene: TRBV20-1; J gene: TRBJ1-6; D gene: .; CDR3 protein: CSAFSTGTQSSYNSPLHF; CDR3 DNA: TGCAGTGCCTTCAGCACCGGGACACAGAGCTCCTATAATTCACCCCTCCACTTT
CDR3 length: 13; clone size: .; V gene: TRBV28; J gene: TRBJ2-5; D gene: .; CDR3 protein: CASVPAGGETQYF; CDR3 DNA: TGTGCCAGCGTCCCGGCCGGGGGTGAGACCCAGTACTTC
CDR3 length: 16; clone size: many; V gene: TRBV28; J gene: TRBJ2-3; D gene: .; CDR3 protein: CASSLGSRGIADTQYF; CDR3 DNA: TGTGCCAGCAGTTTAGGATCGAGAGGGATTGCAGATACGCAGTATTTT
CDR3 length: 17; clone size: .; V gene: TRBV12-3/TRBV12-4; J gene: TRBJ2-7; D gene: .; CDR3 protein: CASSPVGSLEASYEQYF; CDR3 DNA: TGTGCCAGCAGCCCGGTCGGGAGCCTCGAGGCTAGCTACGAGCAGTACTTC
CDR3 length: 17; clone size: .; V gene: TRBV7-8; J gene: TRBJ2-2; D gene: .; CDR3 protein: CASSLSTDGENTGELFF; CDR3 DNA: TGTGCCAGCAGCTTATCGACCGACGGTGAGAACACCGGGGAGCTGTTTTTT
CDR3 length: 18; clone size: many; V gene: TRBV10-3; J gene: TRBJ2-2; D gene: .; CDR3 protein: CAISESWGASDYTGELFF; CDR3 DNA: TGTGCCATCAGTGAGTCTTGGGGGGCTAGTGACTACACCGGGGAGCTGTTTTTT
CDR3 length: 15; clone size: many; V gene: TRBV7-2; J gene: TRBJ2-3; D gene: .; CDR3 protein: CASSPGATGADTQYF; CDR3 DNA: TGTGCCAGCAGCCCAGGGGCCACAGGAGCAGATACGCAGTATTTT
CDR3 length: 15; clone size: few; V gene: TRBV3-1; J gene: TRBJ2-1; D gene: TRBD2; CDR3 protein: CASSQGELAGKGLFF; CDR3 DNA: TGTGCCAGCAGCCAAGGGGAACTAGCGGGAAAAGGGCTGTTCTTC
CDR3 length: 14; clone size: many; V gene: TRBV20-1; J gene: TRBJ2-4; D gene: .; CDR3 protein: CSARKTLAKNIQYF; CDR3 DNA: TGCAGTGCTAGGAAGACACTAGCCAAAAACATTCAGTACTTC
CDR3 length: 16; clone size: few; V gene: TRBV5-1; J gene: TRBJ2-7; D gene: .; CDR3 protein: CASSLVGTPSPYEQYF; CDR3 DNA: TGCGCCAGCAGCTTGGTGGGGACTCCATCGCCCTACGAGCAGTACTTC
CDR3 length: 16; clone size: many; V gene: TRBV9; J gene: TRBJ2-5; D gene: .; CDR3 protein: CASSSVGGRFQETQYF; CDR3 DNA: TGTGCCAGCAGTTCTGTGGGAGGCCGTTTCCAAGAGACCCAGTACTTC
CDR3 length: 12; clone size: many; V gene: TRBV29-1; J gene: TRBJ2-1; D gene: .; CDR3 protein: CSVARDGNEQFF; CDR3 DNA: TGCAGCGTTGCCAGGGATGGGAATGAGCAGTTCTTC
CDR3 length: 12; clone size: many; V gene: TRBV12-3/TRBV12-4; J gene: TRBJ2-7; D gene: .; CDR3 protein: CASRGLPYEQYF; CDR3 DNA: TGTGCCAGCAGGGGACTTCCCTACGAGCAGTACTTC
CDR3 length: 18; clone size: .; V gene: TRBV20-1; J gene: TRBJ2-1; D gene: TRBD2; CDR3 protein: CSASVMGVRLAGYNEQFF; CDR3 DNA: TGCAGTGCTAGCGTCATGGGTGTCCGGCTAGCGGGATACAATGAGCAGTTCTTC
CDR3 length: 14; clone size: few; V gene: TRBV5-1; J gene: TRBJ2-7; D gene: TRBD1; CDR3 protein: CASTGTAPSYEQYF; CDR3 DNA: TGCGCCAGCACCGGGACAGCCCCCTCCTACGAGCAGTACTTC
CDR3 length: 14; clone size: .; V gene: TRBV5-1; J gene: TRBJ1-1; D gene: .; CDR3 protein: CASSSFGGLTEAFF; CDR3 DNA: TGCGCCAGCAGCTCCTTTGGAGGGTTGACTGAAGCTTTCTTT
CDR3 length: 14; clone size: few; V gene: TRBV5-1; J gene: TRBJ2-1; D gene: TRBD1; CDR3 protein: CASSWGQATNEQFF; CDR3 DNA: TGCGCCAGCAGCTGGGGACAGGCTACCAATGAGCAGTTCTTC
CDR3 length: 12; clone size: many; V gene: TRBV2; J gene: TRBJ2-5; D gene: .; CDR3 protein: CASSAGGETQYF; CDR3 DNA: TGTGCCAGCAGCGCCGGAGGGGAGACCCAGTACTTC
CDR3 length: 14; clone size: few; V gene: TRBV29-1; J gene: TRBJ2-2; D gene: .; CDR3 protein: CSVLDYSNTGELFF; CDR3 DNA: TGCAGCGTTCTGGACTACTCGAACACCGGGGAGCTGTTTTTT
CDR3 length: 16; clone size: many; V gene: TRBV7-9; J gene: TRBJ1-2; D gene: .; CDR3 protein: CASSSNSLNRTWGYTF; CDR3 DNA: TGTGCCAGCAGCTCCAACTCCCTTAACAGGACGTGGGGCTACACCTTC
CDR3 length: 14; clone size: many; V gene: TRBV12-3/TRBV12-4; J gene: TRBJ1-5; D gene: .; CDR3 protein: CASSQGVSNQPQHF; CDR3 DNA: TGTGCCAGCAGCCAGGGTGTGAGCAATCAGCCCCAGCATTTT
CDR3 length: 12; clone size: many; V gene: TRBV20-1; J gene: TRBJ2-3; D gene: .; CDR3 protein: CSASGPADTQYF; CDR3 DNA: TGCAGTGCTAGTGGTCCAGCAGATACGCAGTATTTT
CDR3 length: 18; clone size: .; V gene: TRBV5-6; J gene: TRBJ2-7; D gene: TRBD2; CDR3 protein: CASSLSPKREGLSYEQYF; CDR3 DNA: TGTGCCAGCAGCTTGTCTCCCAAGCGGGAGGGCCTTTCTTACGAGCAGTACTTC
CDR3 length: 18; clone size: many; V gene: TRBV7-6; J gene: TRBJ2-3; D gene: TRBD2; CDR3 protein: CASSYLGSGSGATDTQYF; CDR3 DNA: TGTGCCAGCAGCTACTTAGGGTCGGGTAGCGGGGCCACAGATACGCAGTATTTT
CDR3 length: 16; clone size: few; V gene: TRBV7-9; J gene: TRBJ2-1; D gene: TRBD2; CDR3 protein: CASSLVLAGVLDEQFF; CDR3 DNA: TGTGCCAGCAGCTTAGTTCTAGCGGGAGTCTTGGATGAGCAGTTCTTC
CDR3 length: 15; clone size: .; V gene: TRBV12-3/TRBV12-4; J gene: TRBJ2-7; D gene: .; CDR3 protein: CASSLTGTHSYEQYF; CDR3 DNA: TGTGCCAGCAGCTTAACCGGGACCCACTCCTACGAGCAGTACTTC
CDR3 length: 14; clone size: many; V gene: TRBV20-1; J gene: TRBJ1-1; D gene: TRBD1; CDR3 protein: CSAQGGQGNTEAFF; CDR3 DNA: TGCAGTGCTCAGGGGGGACAGGGGAACACTGAAGCTTTCTTT
CDR3 length: 13; clone size: few; V gene: TRBV12-3/TRBV12-4; J gene: TRBJ1-3; D gene: TRBD1; CDR3 protein: CASSERQGFAIYF; CDR3 DNA: TGTGCCAGCAGTGAACGACAGGGCTTTGCCATATATTTT
CDR3 length: 17; clone size: many; V gene: TRBV7-2; J gene: TRBJ2-5; D gene: TRBD2; CDR3 protein: CASSSPGLAINQETQYF; CDR3 DNA: TGTGCCAGCAGCTCCCCGGGACTAGCGATTAACCAAGAGACCCAGTACTTC
CDR3 length: 14; clone size: many; V gene: TRBV27; J gene: TRBJ1-2; D gene: .; CDR3 protein: CASSPLGAKSPYTF; CDR3 DNA: TGTGCCAGCAGTCCCCTTGGGGCGAAAAGTCCCTACACCTTC
CDR3 length: 17; clone size: many; V gene: TRBV20-1; J gene: TRBJ2-1; D gene: .; CDR3 protein: CSARDPMLATDRNEQFF; CDR3 DNA: TGCAGTGCTAGAGATCCCATGCTCGCGACGGATCGCAATGAGCAGTTCTTC
CDR3 length: 14; clone size: many; V gene: TRBV20-1; J gene: TRBJ2-1; D gene: .; CDR3 protein: CSAPRPTTYNEQFF; CDR3 DNA: TGCAGTGCTCCCAGGCCCACCACCTACAATGAGCAGTTCTTC
CDR3 length: 14; clone size: few; V gene: TRBV7-9; J gene: TRBJ2-1; D gene: .; CDR3 protein: CASARVKGNNEQFF; CDR3 DNA: TGTGCCAGCGCGCGGGTTAAGGGCAACAATGAGCAGTTCTTC
CDR3 length: 11; clone size: .; V gene: TRBV12-3/TRBV12-4; J gene: TRBJ2-2; D gene: .; CDR3 protein: CASSLGGLLFF; CDR3 DNA: TGTGCCAGCAGTTTAGGGGGACTTCTGTTTTTT
CDR3 length: 9; clone size: many; V gene: TRBV24-1; J gene: TRBJ2-1; D gene: .; CDR3 protein: CATENEQFF; CDR3 DNA: TGTGCCACCGAGAATGAGCAGTTCTTC